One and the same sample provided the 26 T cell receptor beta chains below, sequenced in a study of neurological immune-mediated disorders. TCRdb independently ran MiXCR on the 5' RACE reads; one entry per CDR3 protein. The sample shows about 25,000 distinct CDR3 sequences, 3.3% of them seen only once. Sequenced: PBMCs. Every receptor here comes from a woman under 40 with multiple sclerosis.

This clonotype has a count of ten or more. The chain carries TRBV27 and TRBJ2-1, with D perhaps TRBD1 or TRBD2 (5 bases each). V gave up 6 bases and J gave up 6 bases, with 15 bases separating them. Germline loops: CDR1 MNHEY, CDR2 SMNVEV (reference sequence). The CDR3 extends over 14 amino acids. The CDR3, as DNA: TGTGCCAGCAGCGGGACCCGTGTGGTCAATGAGCAGTTCTTC. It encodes CASSGTRVVNEQFF.

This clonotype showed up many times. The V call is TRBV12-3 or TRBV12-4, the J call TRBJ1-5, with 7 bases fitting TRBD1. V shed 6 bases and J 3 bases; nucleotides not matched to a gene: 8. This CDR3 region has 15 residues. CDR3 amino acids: CASRTSGGPNQPQHF. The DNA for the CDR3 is TGTGCCAGCAGGACCTCAGGGGGACCCAATCAGCCCCAGCATTTT.

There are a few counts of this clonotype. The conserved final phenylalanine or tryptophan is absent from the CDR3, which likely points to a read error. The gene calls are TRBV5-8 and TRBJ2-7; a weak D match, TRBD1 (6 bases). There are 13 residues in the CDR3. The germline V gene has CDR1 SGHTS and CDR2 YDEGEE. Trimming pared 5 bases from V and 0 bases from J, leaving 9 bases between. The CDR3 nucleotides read TGTGCCAGCAGGGCCAGGGGCTCCTACGAGCAGTACAAC. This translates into CASRARGSYEQYN.

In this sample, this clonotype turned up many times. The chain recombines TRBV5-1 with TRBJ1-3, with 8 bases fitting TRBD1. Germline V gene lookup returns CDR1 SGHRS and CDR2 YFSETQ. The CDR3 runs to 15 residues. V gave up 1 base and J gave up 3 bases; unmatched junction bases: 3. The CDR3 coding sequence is TGCGCCAGCAGCTTGACAGGGGGTAATGGAAACACCATATATTTT. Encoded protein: CASSLTGGNGNTIYF.

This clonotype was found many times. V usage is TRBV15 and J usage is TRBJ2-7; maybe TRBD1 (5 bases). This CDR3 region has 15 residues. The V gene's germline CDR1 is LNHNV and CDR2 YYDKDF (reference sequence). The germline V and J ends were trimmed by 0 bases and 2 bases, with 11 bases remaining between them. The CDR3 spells CATSRDTQGTYEQYF. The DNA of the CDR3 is TGTGCCACCAGCAGAGATACGCAGGGAACCTACGAGCAGTACTTC.

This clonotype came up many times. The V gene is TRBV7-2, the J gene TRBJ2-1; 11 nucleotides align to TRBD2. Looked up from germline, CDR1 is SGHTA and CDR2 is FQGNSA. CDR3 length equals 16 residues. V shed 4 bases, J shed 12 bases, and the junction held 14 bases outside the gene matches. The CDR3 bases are TGTGCCAGCAGCTCTCAGGGTAGCGGGAGGGCGAAGGCGCAGTTCTTC. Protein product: CASSSQGSGRAKAQFF.

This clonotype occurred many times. CDR3 nucleotide sequence: TGTGCCAGCAGTTACAGTCGGGTTAGTGATGGCTACACCTTC. This translates into CASSYSRVSDGYTF. This chain links TRBV6-5 with TRBJ1-2; D not resolved. The CDR3 spans 14 residues. The germline CDR1 and CDR2 sequences are MNHEY and SVGAGI. V was cut by 2 bases and J by 6 bases, with 13 bases left in between.

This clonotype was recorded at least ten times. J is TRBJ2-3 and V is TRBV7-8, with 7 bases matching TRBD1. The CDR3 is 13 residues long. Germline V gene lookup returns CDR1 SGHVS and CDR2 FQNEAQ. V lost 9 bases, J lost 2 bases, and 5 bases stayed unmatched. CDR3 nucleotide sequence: TGTGCCAGTCTCAGGGGGTCCACAGATACGCAGTATTTT. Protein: CASLRGSTDTQYF. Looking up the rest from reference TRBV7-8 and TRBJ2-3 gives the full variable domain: GAGVSQSPRYKVAKRGQDVALRCDPISGHVSLFWYQQALGQGPEFLTYFQNEAQLDKSGLPSDRFFAERPEGSVSTLKIQRTQQEDSAVYLCASLRGSTDTQYFGPGTRLTVL.

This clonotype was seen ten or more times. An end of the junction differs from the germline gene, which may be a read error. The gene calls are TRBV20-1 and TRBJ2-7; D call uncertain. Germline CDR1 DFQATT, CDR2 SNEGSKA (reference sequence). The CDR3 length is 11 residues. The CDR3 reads CGCSWASEQYF. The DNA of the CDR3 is TGTGGGTGCTCCTGGGCCTCCGAGCAGTACTTC.

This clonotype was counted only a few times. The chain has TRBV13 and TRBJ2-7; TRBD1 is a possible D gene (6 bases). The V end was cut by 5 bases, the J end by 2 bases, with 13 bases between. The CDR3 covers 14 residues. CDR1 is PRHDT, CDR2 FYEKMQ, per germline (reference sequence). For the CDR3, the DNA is TGTGCCAGCAGCCAAGGGACAAATACCTACGAGCAGTACTTC. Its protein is CASSQGTNTYEQYF.

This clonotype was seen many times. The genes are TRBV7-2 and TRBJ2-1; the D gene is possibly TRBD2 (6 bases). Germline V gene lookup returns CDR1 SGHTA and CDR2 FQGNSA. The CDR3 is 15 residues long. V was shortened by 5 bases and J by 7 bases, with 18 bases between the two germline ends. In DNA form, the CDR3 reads TGTGCCAGCAGCCCAAGATGGGACTTGGGAAATGAGCAGTTCTTC. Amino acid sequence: CASSPRWDLGNEQFF.

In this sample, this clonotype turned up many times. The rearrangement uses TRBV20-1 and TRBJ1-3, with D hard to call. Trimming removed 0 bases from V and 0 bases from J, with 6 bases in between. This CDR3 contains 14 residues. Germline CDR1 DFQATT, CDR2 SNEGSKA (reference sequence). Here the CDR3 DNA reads TGCAGTGCTAGAGATTACAACTCTGGAAACACCATATATTTT. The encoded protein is CSARDYNSGNTIYF.

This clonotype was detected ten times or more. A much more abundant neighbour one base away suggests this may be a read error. CDR3 in amino acids: CASSWETTAEQYF. For the CDR3, the DNA is TGTGCCAGCAGCTGGGAAACCACAGCCGAGCAGTACTTC. The rearrangement uses TRBV7-2 and TRBJ2-7; D unclear. The CDR3 spans 13 residues. V was pared by 4 bases and J by 6 bases, with 13 bases between. The V gene's germline CDR1 is SGHTA and CDR2 FQGNSA.

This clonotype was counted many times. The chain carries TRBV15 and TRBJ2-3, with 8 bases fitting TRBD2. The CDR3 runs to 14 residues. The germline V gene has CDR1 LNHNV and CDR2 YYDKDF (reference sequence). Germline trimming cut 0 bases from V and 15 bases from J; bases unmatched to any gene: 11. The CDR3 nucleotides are TGTGCCACCAGCAGAGACCCCTTGTCGGGGGGGCCATATTTT. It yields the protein CATSRDPLSGGPYF.

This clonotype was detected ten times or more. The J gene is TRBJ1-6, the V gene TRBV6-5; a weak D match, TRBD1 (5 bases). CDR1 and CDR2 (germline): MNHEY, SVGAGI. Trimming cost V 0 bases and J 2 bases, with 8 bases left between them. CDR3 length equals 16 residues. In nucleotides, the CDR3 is TGTGCCAGCAGTTACTCGACGGGACCCTATAATTCACCCCTCCACTTT. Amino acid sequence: CASSYSTGPYNSPLHF.

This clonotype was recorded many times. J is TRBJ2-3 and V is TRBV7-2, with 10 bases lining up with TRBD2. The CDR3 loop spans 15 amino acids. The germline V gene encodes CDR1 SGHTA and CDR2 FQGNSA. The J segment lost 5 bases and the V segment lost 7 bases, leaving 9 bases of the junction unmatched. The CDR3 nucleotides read TGTGCCAGCACCTCAGCGGGAGGGCCAGTAGATACGCAGTATTTT. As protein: CASTSAGGPVDTQYF.

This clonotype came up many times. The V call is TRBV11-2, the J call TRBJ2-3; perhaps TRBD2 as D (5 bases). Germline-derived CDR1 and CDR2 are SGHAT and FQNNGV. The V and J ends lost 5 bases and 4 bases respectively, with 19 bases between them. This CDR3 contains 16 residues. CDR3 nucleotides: TGTGCCAGCAGCGGCCTTTGGGGAGTGGTCCCAGATACGCAGTATTTT. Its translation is CASSGLWGVVPDTQYF.

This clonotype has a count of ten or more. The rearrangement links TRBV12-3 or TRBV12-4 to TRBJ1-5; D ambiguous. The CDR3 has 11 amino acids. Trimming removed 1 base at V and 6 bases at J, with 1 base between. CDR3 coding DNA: TGTGCCAGCAGTTTAGGTCAGCCCCAGCATTTT. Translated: CASSLGQPQHF.

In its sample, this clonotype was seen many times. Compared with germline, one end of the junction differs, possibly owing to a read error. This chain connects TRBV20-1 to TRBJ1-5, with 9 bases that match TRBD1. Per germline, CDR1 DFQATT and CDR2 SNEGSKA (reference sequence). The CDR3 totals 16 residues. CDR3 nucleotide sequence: TGCAGTGCTTCATTTCCGGGACAGGGCTACAATCAGCCCCAGAATTTT. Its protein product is CSASFPGQGYNQPQNF.

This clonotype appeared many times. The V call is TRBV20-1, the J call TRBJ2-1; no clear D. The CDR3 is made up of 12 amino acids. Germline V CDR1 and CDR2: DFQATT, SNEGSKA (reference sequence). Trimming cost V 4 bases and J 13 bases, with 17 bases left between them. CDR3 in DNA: TGCAGTGCTACCGAGATCGAGGCGGACCAGTTCTTC. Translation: CSATEIEADQFF.

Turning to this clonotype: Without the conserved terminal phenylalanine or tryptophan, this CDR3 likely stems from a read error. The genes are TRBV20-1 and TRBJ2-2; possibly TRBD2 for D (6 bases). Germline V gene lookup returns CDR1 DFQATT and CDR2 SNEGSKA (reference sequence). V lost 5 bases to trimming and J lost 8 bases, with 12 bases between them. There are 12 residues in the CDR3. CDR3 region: CSALRRVGELFN. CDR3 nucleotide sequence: TGCAGTGCTCTGAGGAGGGTGGGGGAGCTGTTTAAT.

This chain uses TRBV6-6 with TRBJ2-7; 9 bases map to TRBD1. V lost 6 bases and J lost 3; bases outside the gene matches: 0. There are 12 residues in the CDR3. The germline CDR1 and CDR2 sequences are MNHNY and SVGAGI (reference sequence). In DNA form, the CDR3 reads TGTGCCAGCAGGGACAGGGGCTACGAGCAGTACTTC. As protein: CASRDRGYEQYF.

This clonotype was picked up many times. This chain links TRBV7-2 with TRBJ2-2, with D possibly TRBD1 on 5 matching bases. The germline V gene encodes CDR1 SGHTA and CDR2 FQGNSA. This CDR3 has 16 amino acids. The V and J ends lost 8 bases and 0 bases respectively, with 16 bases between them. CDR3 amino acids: CASPSRGRSNTGELFF. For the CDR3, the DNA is TGTGCCAGCCCTTCTAGGGGCCGATCGAACACCGGGGAGCTGTTTTTT. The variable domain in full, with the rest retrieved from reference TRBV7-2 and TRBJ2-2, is GAGVSQSPSNKVTEKGKDVELRCDPISGHTALYWYRQSLGQGLEFLIYFQGNSAPDKSGLPSDRFSAERTGGSVSTLTIQRTQQEDSAVYLCASPSRGRSNTGELFFGEGSRLTVL.

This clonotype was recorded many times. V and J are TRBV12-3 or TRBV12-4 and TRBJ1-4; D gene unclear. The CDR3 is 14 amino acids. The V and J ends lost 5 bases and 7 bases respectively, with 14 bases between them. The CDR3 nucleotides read TGTGCCAGCAGTCCTAGGGAAGATGGTGAAAAACTGTTTTTT. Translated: CASSPREDGEKLFF.

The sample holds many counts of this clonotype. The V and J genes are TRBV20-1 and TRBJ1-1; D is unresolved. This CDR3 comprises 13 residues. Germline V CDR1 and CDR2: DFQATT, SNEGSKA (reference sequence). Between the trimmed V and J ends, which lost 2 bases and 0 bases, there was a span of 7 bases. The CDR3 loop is CSARQTMNTEAFF. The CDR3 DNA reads TGCAGTGCTAGACAGACTATGAACACTGAAGCTTTCTTT.

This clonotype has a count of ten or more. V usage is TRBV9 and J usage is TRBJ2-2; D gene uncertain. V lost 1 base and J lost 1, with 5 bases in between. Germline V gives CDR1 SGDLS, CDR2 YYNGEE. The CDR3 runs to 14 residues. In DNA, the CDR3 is TGTGCCAGCAGCGTACGTCTGAACACCGGGGAGCTGTTTTTT. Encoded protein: CASSVRLNTGELFF.